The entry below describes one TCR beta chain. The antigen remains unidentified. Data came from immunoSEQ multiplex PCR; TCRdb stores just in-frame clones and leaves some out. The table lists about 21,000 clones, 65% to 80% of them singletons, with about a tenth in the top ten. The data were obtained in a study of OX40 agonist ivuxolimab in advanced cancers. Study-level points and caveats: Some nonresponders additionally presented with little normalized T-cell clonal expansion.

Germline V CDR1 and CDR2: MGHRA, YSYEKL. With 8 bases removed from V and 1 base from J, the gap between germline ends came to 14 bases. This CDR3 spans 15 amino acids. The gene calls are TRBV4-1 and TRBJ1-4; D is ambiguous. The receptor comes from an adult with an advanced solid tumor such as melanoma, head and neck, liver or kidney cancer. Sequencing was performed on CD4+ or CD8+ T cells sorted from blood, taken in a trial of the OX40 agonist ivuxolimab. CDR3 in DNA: TGCGCCAGCGGGGATGCGACATTAACTAATGAAAAACTGTTTTTT. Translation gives CASGDATLTNEKLFF.